The clone carrying this TCR beta chain appeared a few times. Its specificity is not known. This sample is drawn from a study of beta chain features in type 1 diabetes. Germline CDR1 and CDR2: SNHLY and FYNNEI. Unmatched junction bases numbered 10, after V lost 6 bases and J lost 2 bases. CDR3 length: 17 residues. Every isolated RNA sample was fully reverse transcribed, so sequencing captured expressed TCRB transcripts. The data were produced by immunoSEQ multiplex PCR, yet TCRdb's version contains in-frame clones alone and is incomplete. The data show a few hundred thousand clones, with 25% to 35% seen just once and approximately 4% held by the top ten. Stem cell-like memory, regulatory, central memory and naive CD4+ cells were sorted via CD45RO/CCR7/CD25/CD127/CD95/CD27. General study findings and limits: At VDJ recombination sites, type 1 diabetes patients had fewer insertions and more deleted nucleotides.

The sequence came from a man aged 25 to 40 in good health. Sequencing was done on a sample of central memory CD4+ T cells from blood. V is TRBV2 and J is TRBJ2-3; TRBD2 agrees at 11 bases. CDR3 nucleotide sequence: TGTGCCAGCAGAGATCTCCTAGCGGGGGGATTCACAGATACGCAGTATTTT. Translated, it gives CASRDLLAGGFTDTQYF.